The 12 T cell receptor beta chains reported below all come from one sample, sequenced in a study of blood T cell repertoires in COVID-19. The data were produced by immunoSEQ multiplex PCR, yet TCRdb's version contains in-frame clones alone and is incomplete. Here the sample spans approximately 200,000 clones, 85% to 95% being singletons. The sample comprised peripheral blood. Receptors were obtained from a young man with COVID-19, enrolled during active disease.

J is TRBJ1-1 and V is TRBV2, with TRBD1 matching over 7 bases. Germline V gene sequence: CDR1 SNHLY, CDR2 FYNNEI. There are 15 residues in the CDR3. V lost 5 bases, J lost 4 bases, and 10 bases stayed unmatched. The CDR3 reads CASSFDREKITEAFF. CDR3 coding DNA: TGTGCCAGCAGTTTCGACAGGGAAAAGATCACTGAAGCTTTCTTT.

The chain joins TRBV7-3 to TRBJ2-3; TRBD2 matches at 7 bases. With V trimmed by 4 bases and J by 5 bases, 9 bases remained unmatched. Germline CDR1 reads SGHTA; CDR2 reads FQGTGA. This CDR3 spans 15 amino acids. Written as DNA, the CDR3 is TGTGCCAGCAGCTATGGGACTACTCGTAGAGATACGCAGTATTTT. Protein: CASSYGTTRRDTQYF.

V and J are TRBV2 and TRBJ2-1; TRBD2 aligns across 10 bases. The V gene's germline CDR1 is SNHLY and CDR2 FYNNEI. V lost 3 bases to trimming and J lost 7 bases; unmatched junction nucleotides: 6. The CDR3 runs 15 residues. The CDR3 spells CASSEKRGGRNEQFF. CDR3 nucleotides: TGTGCCAGCAGTGAGAAGCGGGGGGGCCGGAATGAGCAGTTCTTC.

The count of this clone is one. The rearrangement uses TRBV9 and TRBJ2-5; 11 positions match TRBD2. V shed 4 bases, J shed 0 bases, and the junction held 8 bases outside the gene matches. The CDR3 loop spans 17 amino acids. The germline V gene encodes CDR1 SGDLS and CDR2 YYNGEE. CDR3 residues: CASSPETSGVNQETQYF. Written as DNA, the CDR3 is TGTGCCAGCAGCCCCGAGACTAGCGGGGTTAACCAAGAGACCCAGTACTTC.

The chain employs TRBV18 and TRBJ1-2, with 7 bases aligning to TRBD1. Germline V gives CDR1 KGHSH, CDR2 LQKENI. V shed 10 bases and J 4 bases; nucleotides not matched to a gene: 9. The CDR3 length is 13 residues. The CDR3 DNA is TGTGCCACCGCCCCGGGACAGTCCTATGGCTACACCTTC. Translation gives CATAPGQSYGYTF.

V usage is TRBV7-9 and J usage is TRBJ2-5, with 7 nucleotides matching TRBD1. V gave up 1 base and J gave up 2 bases; unmatched junction bases: 7. CDR1 is SEHNR, CDR2 FQNEAQ, per germline (reference sequence). The CDR3 has 16 residues. The CDR3 sequence: CASSLGAGTAQETQYF. CDR3 nucleotide sequence: TGTGCCAGCAGCTTAGGGGCCGGGACAGCACAAGAGACCCAGTACTTC.

The genes are TRBV11-2 and TRBJ2-5, with D possibly matching TRBD1 (6 bases). Germline lookup yields CDR1 SGHAT and CDR2 FQNNGV. Deletions cut 3 bases from V and 5 bases from J, with 13 bases between. The CDR3 sequence is 14 residues long. In nucleotides, the CDR3 is TGTGCCAGCAGCTTCTCAGGGGCCCGGGAGACCCAGTACTTC. It codes for CASSFSGARETQYF.

This clone was recorded once. The V and J genes are TRBV10-3 and TRBJ1-2; D gene unclear. Germline assignment: CDR1 ENHRY and CDR2 SYGVKD. Trimming removed 4 bases at V and 2 bases at J, with 8 bases between. CDR3 size: 13 residues. This chain's CDR3 is CAISGTGNYGYTF. CDR3 sequence (DNA): TGTGCCATCAGTGGGACGGGAAACTATGGCTACACCTTC.

The gene calls are TRBV5-1 and TRBJ1-2, with 8 bases aligning to TRBD1. The CDR3 has 15 amino acids. Germline CDR1 and CDR2: SGHRS and YFSETQ. The trim removed 1 base at V and 8 bases at J, leaving 10 bases unmatched. CDR3 sequence reads: CASSLFPGGTEGYTF. In DNA form, the CDR3 reads TGCGCCAGCAGCTTGTTCCCAGGGGGCACGGAAGGCTACACCTTC.

V and J are TRBV4-1 and TRBJ1-1; no reliable D call. This CDR3 region has 14 residues. The V gene's germline CDR1 is MGHRA and CDR2 YSYEKL. The V end lost 3 bases, the J end lost 1 base, and 9 bases lay between the germline ends. CDR3 region: CASSHTDGNTEAFF. The CDR3, as DNA: TGCGCCAGCAGCCATACAGACGGGAACACTGAAGCTTTCTTT.

This chain links TRBV7-7 with TRBJ2-1; D is uncertain. This CDR3 is built from 15 residues. Trimming pared 1 base from V and 0 bases from J, leaving 7 bases between. Germline CDR1 is SSHAT and CDR2 is FNYEAQ (reference sequence). Here the CDR3 DNA reads TGTGCCAGCAGCTTAGGCGATAGCTCCTACAATGAGCAGTTCTTC. Translation gives CASSLGDSSYNEQFF.

The CDR3 sequence: CASSLVWDRPRRAFF. DNA of the CDR3: TGTGCCAGCAGCTTAGTATGGGACAGGCCCCGTCGTGCTTTCTTT. V usage is TRBV11-2 and J usage is TRBJ1-1; 8 nucleotides align to TRBD1. Trimming cost V 1 base and J 11 bases; bases outside gene matches: 12. The CDR3 extends over 15 amino acids. Germline V gene data show CDR1 as SGHAT and CDR2 as FQNNGV.